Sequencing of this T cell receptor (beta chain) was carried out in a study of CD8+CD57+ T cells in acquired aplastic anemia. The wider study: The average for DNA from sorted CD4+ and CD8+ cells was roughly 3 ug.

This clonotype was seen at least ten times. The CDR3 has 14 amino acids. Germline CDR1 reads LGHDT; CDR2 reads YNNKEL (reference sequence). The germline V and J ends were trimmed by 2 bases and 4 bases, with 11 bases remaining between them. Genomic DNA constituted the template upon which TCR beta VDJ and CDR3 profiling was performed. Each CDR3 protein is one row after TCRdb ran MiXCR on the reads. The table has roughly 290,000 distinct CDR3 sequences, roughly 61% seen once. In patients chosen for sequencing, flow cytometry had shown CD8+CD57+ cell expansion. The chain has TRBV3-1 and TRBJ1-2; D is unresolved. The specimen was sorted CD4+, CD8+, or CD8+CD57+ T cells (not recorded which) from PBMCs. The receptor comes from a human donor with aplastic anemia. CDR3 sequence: CASSQSAATYGYTF. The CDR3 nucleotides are TGTGCCAGCAGCCAATCGGCCGCTACCTATGGCTACACCTTC.